This is a list of T cell receptor beta chains from one sample in a study of B cell selection in AIRE deficiency. The data were produced by immunoSEQ multiplex PCR, yet TCRdb's version contains in-frame clones alone and is incomplete. The repertoire holds tens of thousands of clones, with around 97% as singletons. Sequenced input: conventional CD4+ T cells sorted from PBMCs. These receptors all come from a human donor with AIRE deficiency. Each CDR3 is given with its conserved first and last residue. D genes are given only for firm matches. Some rows mark clone size as missing; the rest say once, few, many or name a class of expanded clone.

TRBJ2-5	.	.	TRBV28	CASSLSSLSPGTQYF	TGTGCCAGCAGTTTATCCTCCCTAAGCCCCGGGACCCAGTACTTC
TRBJ1-5	few	.	TRBV5-5	CASSLVTGNQPQHF	TGTGCCAGCAGCTTGGTCACCGGGAATCAGCCCCAGCATTTT
TRBJ2-3	.	TRBD2	TRBV4-3	CASSQVRLAGAGDTQYF	TGCGCCAGCAGCCAAGTGAGGCTAGCGGGAGCGGGAGATACGCAGTATTTT
TRBJ2-7	.	TRBD1	TRBV30	CAWEKGTGVDEQYF	TGTGCCTGGGAAAAAGGGACAGGGGTTGACGAGCAGTACTTC
TRBJ1-1	.	TRBD1	TRBV7-9	CASSGTTGVAEAFF	TGTGCCAGCAGCGGCACAACAGGGGTGGCTGAAGCTTTCTTT
TRBJ2-1	.	TRBD2	TRBV19	CASSITGTDLAGANEQFF	TGTGCCAGTAGTATAACCGGGACAGACTTAGCGGGAGCCAATGAGCAGTTCTTC
TRBJ1-5	.	.	TRBV28	CASSPLGGQPQHF	TGTGCCAGCAGTCCCCTCGGGGGGCAGCCCCAGCATTTT
TRBJ2-7	.	TRBD1	TRBV9	CASSTGTGQPPYEQYF	TGTGCCAGCAGCACCGGGACAGGACAGCCGCCTTACGAGCAGTACTTC
TRBJ2-1	.	.	TRBV7-2	CASSLVGRREGEQFF	TGTGCCAGCAGCTTAGTTGGCAGAAGAGAGGGTGAGCAGTTCTTC
TRBJ2-7	.	.	TRBV5-6	CASSLVALTALSSYEQYF	TGTGCCAGCAGCTTGGTTGCCCTGACAGCCCTAAGCTCCTACGAGCAGTACTTC
TRBJ1-4	once	.	TRBV4-3	CASRRQSNSGEKLFF	TGCGCCAGCAGGCGACAGTCGAACTCTGGTGAAAAACTGTTTTTT
TRBJ2-2	.	TRBD2	TRBV6-6	CASSLGTSFTGELFF	TGTGCCAGCAGCCTCGGGACTAGTTTTACCGGGGAGCTGTTTTTT
TRBJ2-7	.	TRBD1	TRBV11-3	CASSPRQGSGEQYF	TGTGCCAGCAGCCCCCGACAGGGTTCGGGGGAGCAGTACTTC
TRBJ1-1	.	.	TRBV28	CASIPYPQGLNTEAFF	TGTGCCAGCATCCCATATCCCCAGGGACTTAACACTGAAGCTTTCTTT
TRBJ2-3	.	TRBD1	TRBV10-3	CAISEISGTGSGDTQYF	TGTGCCATCAGTGAGATATCGGGGACAGGGAGTGGAGATACGCAGTATTTT
TRBJ2-5	.	.	TRBV27	CASSPLGAAQYF	TGTGCCAGCAGTCCTCTCGGAGCGGCCCAGTACTTC
TRBJ1-2	.	TRBD1	TRBV4-1	CASSQGSGTGVYGYTF	TGCGCCAGCAGCCAAGGATCCGGGACAGGGGTCTATGGCTACACCTTC
TRBJ1-4	.	.	TRBV28	CASSGRSYRGKLFF	TGTGCCAGCAGTGGGAGGTCGTATAGGGGAAAACTGTTTTTT
TRBJ2-3	.	TRBD2	TRBV2	CASKQLAGAQDTQYF	TGTGCCAGCAAGCAACTAGCGGGAGCGCAAGATACGCAGTATTTT
TRBJ2-7	once	TRBD2	TRBV6-6	CASSPGGGPYSYEQYF	TGTGCCAGCAGTCCCGGGGGGGGCCCATACTCCTACGAGCAGTACTTC
TRBJ2-5	.	TRBD1	TRBV5-6	CASTVLDRERETQYF	TGTGCCAGCACCGTTTTGGACAGGGAAAGGGAGACCCAGTACTTC
TRBJ1-5	.	.	TRBV30	CACKKPGPNPDQPQHF	TGTGCCTGCAAAAAACCAGGACCCAACCCGGATCAGCCCCAGCATTTT
TRBJ2-7	.	.	TRBV5-3	CARSWGRQGGDCEQYF	TGTGCCAGAAGCTGGGGACGACAGGGAGGGGATTGCGAGCAGTACTTC
TRBJ1-2	.	TRBD1	TRBV19	CASGQGKNYGYTF	TGTGCCAGCGGACAGGGCAAAAACTATGGCTACACCTTC
TRBJ1-5	.	TRBD1	TRBV5-8	CASSLRGQGQPQHF	TGTGCCAGCAGCCTCAGGGGGCAAGGTCAGCCCCAGCATTTT
TRBJ2-7	.	TRBD1	TRBV6-5	CASSYLGQENEQYF	TGTGCCAGCAGTTACTTAGGACAGGAAAACGAGCAGTACTTC
TRBJ2-3	.	.	TRBV12-5	CASVQQGGPTDTQYF	TGTGCTAGTGTCCAACAGGGAGGTCCCACAGATACGCAGTATTTT
TRBJ2-2	.	.	TRBV28	CASSSQGAGELFF	TGTGCCTCCTCGTCACAGGGTGCCGGGGAGCTGTTTTTT
TRBJ2-2	.	.	TRBV23-1	CASSQSARRVPTGELFF	TGCGCCAGCAGTCAATCGGCCCGCAGGGTGCCCACCGGGGAGCTGTTTTTT
TRBJ1-5	.	TRBD1	TRBV6-5	CASSRDSKGTQHF	TGTGCCAGCTCTCGGGACAGTAAAGGAACCCAGCATTTT
TRBJ2-7	.	.	TRBV28	CATRGSGSGEQYF	TGTGCCACCCGGGGGTCGGGAAGTGGAGAGCAGTACTTC
TRBJ1-5	once	.	TRBV5-4	CASSRQGNQPQHF	TGTGCCAGCAGCCGCCAGGGGAATCAGCCCCAGCATTTT
TRBJ1-1	.	.	TRBV7-8	CASSLKGGGSAFF	TGTGCCAGCAGCTTAAAGGGGGGGGGTAGTGCTTTCTTT
TRBJ1-2	.	.	TRBV19	CASSIDLSPDGYTF	TGTGCCAGTAGTATAGATCTATCGCCGGATGGCTACACCTTC
TRBJ1-5	.	.	TRBV30	CAWSEHSRDPQHF	TGTGCCTGGAGTGAACACTCCAGGGATCCCCAGCATTTT
TRBJ2-2	.	.	TRBV4-2	CASSQDLASVNTGELFF	TGTGCCAGCAGCCAAGATTTAGCTAGCGTCAACACCGGGGAGCTGTTTTTT
TRBJ2-3	.	.	TRBV28	CASSPLRENTDTQYF	TGTGCCAGCAGTCCGCTCCGGGAAAACACAGATACGCAGTATTTT
TRBJ2-1	.	.	TRBV28	CASTTRGSGYNEQFF	TGTGCCAGTACGACCCGGGGTAGCGGATACAATGAGCAGTTCTTC
TRBJ2-1	.	TRBD1	TRBV7-9	CASSIQGSSYNEQFF	TGTGCCAGCAGTATACAGGGGAGCTCCTACAATGAGCAGTTCTTC
TRBJ2-7	.	.	TRBV2	CASSGQLYEQYF	TGTGCCAGCAGTGGACAGCTTTACGAGCAGTACTTC
TRBJ2-2	.	TRBD1	TRBV5-1	CASSPGQGSTGELFF	TGCGCCAGCAGCCCTGGACAGGGGAGCACCGGGGAGCTGTTTTTT
TRBJ1-5	.	.	TRBV6-5	CASSSRDTGPQHF	TGTGCCAGCAGTTCACGCGACACGGGGCCCCAGCATTTT
TRBJ1-1	.	.	TRBV19	CASTRTHTRAGNTEAFF	TGTGCCAGTACCCGTACTCATACAAGAGCAGGGAACACTGAAGCTTTCTTT
TRBJ2-3	.	.	TRBV29-1	CSVAAADTQYF	TGCAGCGTTGCGGCGGCAGATACGCAGTATTTT
TRBJ1-2	.	TRBD1	TRBV30	CAWNIGQGHGYTF	TGTGCCTGGAATATTGGACAGGGACATGGCTACACCTTC
TRBJ1-1	.	.	TRBV2	CASKVGILNTEAFF	TGTGCCAGCAAAGTGGGCATCCTGAACACTGAAGCTTTCTTT
TRBJ1-1	.	.	TRBV5-6	CASGSQSFMNTEAFF	TGTGCCAGCGGGTCACAGAGCTTCATGAACACTGAAGCTTTCTTT
TRBJ1-2	.	.	TRBV6-5	CASSPRSTPNYGYTF	TGTGCCAGCAGCCCCAGGTCCACGCCGAACTATGGCTACACCTTC
TRBJ1-5	.	TRBD1	TRBV28	CASSLAGQGGNQPQHF	TGTGCCAGCAGTTTAGCCGGACAGGGGGGCAATCAGCCCCAGCATTTT
TRBJ2-3	.	.	TRBV9	CASSTNAPLDPWMGDTQYF	TGTGCCAGCAGCACTAACGCCCCGTTGGATCCGTGGATGGGAGATACGCAGTATTTT
TRBJ2-3	.	.	TRBV11-1	CASSLGPRSTDTQYF	TGTGCCAGCAGCTTAGGTCCGAGAAGCACAGATACGCAGTATTTT
TRBJ2-3	.	.	TRBV14	CASSPSARGTDTQYF	TGTGCCAGCAGCCCCTCGGCGCGGGGCACAGATACGCAGTATTTT
TRBJ1-5	.	.	TRBV28	CASRVQASAQHF	TGTGCCAGCAGGGTACAGGCCAGCGCCCAGCATTTT
TRBJ2-5	.	.	TRBV7-2	CASTLFETQYF	TGTGCCAGCACCCTGTTTGAGACCCAGTACTTC
TRBJ2-1	.	.	TRBV19	CASSIGGVLSYNEQFF	TGTGCCAGTAGTATAGGGGGCGTTCTCTCCTACAATGAGCAGTTCTTC
TRBJ2-7	.	.	TRBV4-3	CASSQITASAEQYF	TGCGCCAGCAGCCAAATAACCGCTAGTGCCGAGCAGTACTTC
TRBJ2-7	.	TRBD1	TRBV4-1	CASSQDSRDRRIHEQYF	TGCGCCAGCAGCCAGGACTCCCGGGACAGGCGTATCCACGAGCAGTACTTC
TRBJ2-6	.	.	TRBV28	CASIPGGNGANVLTF	TGTGCCAGCATCCCGGGGGGCAATGGGGCCAACGTCCTGACTTTC
TRBJ2-2	.	.	TRBV7-3	CASSYPGSGELFF	TGTGCCAGCAGCTACCCTGGCTCCGGGGAGCTGTTTTTT
TRBJ2-3	.	.	TRBV27	CASSQGTGRWVAGTDTQYF	TGTGCCAGCAGTCAGGGGACAGGGCGGTGGGTAGCGGGGACAGATACGCAGTATTTT